This record concerns one T cell receptor beta chain sequence. Its binding antigen is unknown. No base quality information exists; no much larger clone differs at one position. V sheds 0 bases and J sheds 4 bases, leaving 8 bases between their ends. Counted from cysteine to phenylalanine, this CDR3 has 13 amino acids. The kept DNA is CDR3 alone, 39 bases in frame from the first base. CDR1 and CDR2 (SQVTM, ANQGSEA) derive from the germline V gene. This record comes from a study of CD8+ T cells in alopecia areata (dated by TCRdb to the late 2010s). Regarding the complete study: Treated patients were enrolled in an open-label pilot trial of oral tofacitinib at 5 to 10 mg twice daily for moderate-to-severe alopecia areata. Tofacitinib was given for 6 to 18 months, followed by 6 months of follow-up off drug to assess delayed response and recurrence. In both human patients and the C3H/HeJ mouse model, the study applied high-throughput TCRbeta sequencing to look at T cell clonal expansion in alopecia areata. On the human side, TCRbeta sequencing was run on scalp tissue and on sorted CD4+ and CD8+ peripheral blood T cells from healthy controls and from alopecia areata patients with either patchy or totalis/universalis disease. Biopsies were taken from tofacitinib-treated patients at baseline and again at 4 and 24 weeks into treatment, and several of those patients also had a later scalp biopsy. Scalp clonality was compared across normal scalp (n=4), patchy alopecia areata scalp (n=8), and alopecia totalis/universalis scalp (n=8). RNA was extracted with the PAXgene miRNA kit for fixed scalp, the miRNeasy kit for PBMCs, and the RNeasy kit for mouse skin. immunoSEQ multiplex PCR using 35 Vbeta forward primers and 13 Jbeta reverse primers was used to amplify TCRbeta CDR3 regions. Overall results and qualifications from the work: Higher clonality and more expanded CD8+ clones were observed in lesional scalp than in normal scalp, particularly in alopecia totalis/universalis, a finding suggestive of antigenic drive. TCR sequences shared between patients were less clear than in mice, possibly partly because of HLA diversity in the patient population. Scalp TCR repertoire analysis is complicated because resident alphabeta T cells in normal human skin are also sequenced, whereas mouse skin is dominated by gammadelta T cells.

Library method: the immunoSEQ multiplex PCR assay. For TCR sequencing, RNA was extracted from every sample and reverse transcribed into cDNA to serve as template. First-strand cDNA was synthesized with SuperScript III using a 2:1 mix of oligo-dT and random hexamers. Amplification bias was assessed with a synthetic immune receptor repertoire, and residual bias was removed computationally. Per the authors' processing: Raw reads were preprocessed for error removal, and CDR3 was defined according to IMGT conventions as running from the conserved cysteine to phenylalanine. To get clonality, Shannon entropy was normalized by log2 of the number of productive unique TCRs and the result was subtracted from 1. Whether scalp clones were CD4 or CD8 was inferred by matching scalp TCRbeta sequences against CD4 and CD8 repertoires sorted from blood. TCRdb retrieved this table from immuneACCESS and kept in-frame rearrangements only. Not all clones are present; in checked studies, unresolved V genes account for under half, and no reason is known for the remainder. V, J and clone size are those of that table, while D and trimming were read from the DNA. This sample holds 110,000 or so clones; around two fifths were observed only once. The top ten clonotypes cover roughly 3.2% of the sample.

From alopecia areata patients, peripheral blood was collected along with lesional scalp punch biopsies. After PBMCs were isolated by density centrifugation and stained for CD3, CD4 and CD8, a FACSAria was used to sort CD4+ and CD8+ T cells. This receptor was identified in a human donor with alopecia areata. This chain joins TRBV29-1 to TRBJ2-3; the D gene lacks a confident call. Sequencing input: CD4+ T cells sorted from blood. DNA sequence: TGCAGCGTTGAAGATTCGGCAGCAGATACGCAGTATTTT. Protein translation: CSVEDSAADTQYF.